A single sample is the source of the 17 T cell receptor beta chains below, sequenced in a study of T cell changes during pregnancy in multiple sclerosis. Data came from immunoSEQ multiplex PCR; TCRdb stores just in-frame clones and leaves some out. The sample has about 88,000 clones; around 90% are singletons. The sequenced sample was peripheral blood, obtained in the first trimester of pregnancy. The source is a female donor with multiple sclerosis, enrolled in a pregnancy study.

This clone came up once. The chain recombines TRBV9 with TRBJ2-3; 7 nucleotides agree with TRBD1. This CDR3 spans 16 amino acids. V lost 3 bases to trimming and J lost 0 bases; unmatched junction nucleotides: 7. From germline, CDR1 is SGDLS and CDR2 YYNGEE. CDR3 bases: TGTGCCAGCAGCGCTTGGACAGGAACTAGCACAGATACGCAGTATTTT. It codes for CASSAWTGTSTDTQYF.

The chain couples TRBV10-2 to TRBJ2-2, with no clear D. V was cut by 7 bases and J by 1 base, with 7 bases left in between. CDR1 is WSHSY, CDR2 SAAADI, per germline. The CDR3 runs to 13 residues. CDR3 sequence: CASKSGNTGELFF. In DNA form, the CDR3 reads TGCGCCAGCAAGTCAGGGAACACCGGGGAGCTGTTTTTT.

The chain links TRBV28 to TRBJ2-7; TRBD2 is a possible D gene (8 bases). This CDR3 spans 15 amino acids. Germline CDR1 MDHEN, CDR2 SYDVKM. V was trimmed by 6 bases and J by 9 bases, leaving 24 bases between them. CDR3 residues: CASSQRYRGRGGQYF. CDR3 coding DNA: TGTGCCAGCAGCCAAAGATACAGGGGACGGGGGGGGCAGTACTTC.

This chain links TRBV7-2 with TRBJ1-1; 7 nucleotides line up with TRBD1. V shed 2 bases, J shed 1 base, and the junction held 4 bases outside the gene matches. The CDR3 contains 15 residues. Per the germline V gene, CDR1 is SGHTA and CDR2 is FQGNSA. CDR3 protein: CASSLRQGGNTEAFF. In nucleotides, the CDR3 is TGTGCCAGCAGCTTACGCCAGGGGGGGAACACTGAAGCTTTCTTT.

The CDR3 sequence: CASSYLLAGANTGELFF. CDR3 DNA sequence: TGTGCCAGCAGCTACCTACTAGCGGGAGCCAACACCGGGGAGCTGTTTTTT. The chain combines TRBV7-8 with TRBJ2-2; TRBD2 agrees at 11 bases. The CDR3 extends over 17 amino acids. V lost 4 bases and J lost 2; bases outside the gene matches: 6. CDR1 and CDR2 from the germline V gene are SGHVS and FQNEAQ.

This clone was observed once. J is TRBJ2-7 and V is TRBV20-1; maybe TRBD1 (6 bases). Germline CDR1 is DFQATT and CDR2 is SNEGSKA (reference sequence). CDR3 length equals 11 residues. V was cut by 2 bases and J by 4 bases, with 6 bases left in between. CDR3 in DNA: TGCAGTGCTAGAACAGGGTACGAGCAGTACTTC. Protein sequence: CSARTGYEQYF.

The CDR3 DNA sequence: TGTGCCAGCAGTACGACTAGCGCCGCAGATACGCAGTATTTT. Its translation is CASSTTSAADTQYF. The V gene is TRBV27, the J gene TRBJ2-3, with 8 positions matching TRBD2. CDR3 size: 14 residues. Germline CDR1 and CDR2: MNHEY and SMNVEV (reference sequence). The V gene end was trimmed by 5 bases and the J gene end by 4 bases; junction bases not matched to a gene: 5.

This clone was seen only once. This rearrangement joins TRBV30 to TRBJ1-5; TRBD1 matches at 9 bases. CDR1 GTSNPN and CDR2 SVGIG come from the germline V gene (reference sequence). The CDR3 totals 15 residues. V gave up 7 bases and J gave up 7 bases; unmatched junction bases: 14. The CDR3 protein is CAFGRDRALMQPQHF. CDR3 in DNA: TGTGCCTTTGGGCGGGACAGGGCCCTTATGCAGCCCCAGCATTTT.

V and J are TRBV18 and TRBJ2-7, with 9 bases matching TRBD1. The germline V gene has CDR1 KGHSH and CDR2 LQKENI. The CDR3 runs 16 residues. The V segment lost 3 bases and the J segment 6 bases; nucleotides outside the gene matches: 12. The CDR3 sequence: CASSPYRDRVFLEQYF. CDR3 nucleotides: TGTGCCAGCTCACCCTACCGGGACAGGGTTTTTCTCGAGCAGTACTTC.

The rearrangement uses TRBV18 and TRBJ1-4, with D possibly being TRBD1 (5 bases). The CDR3 has 13 residues. Trimming removed 5 bases at V and 1 base at J, with 5 bases between. CDR1 and CDR2 from the germline V gene are KGHSH and LQKENI. CDR3 DNA: TGTGCCAGCTCAACAGGAACTAATGAAAAACTGTTTTTT. Encoded protein: CASSTGTNEKLFF.

CDR3 amino acids: CASRRNTGELFF. The CDR3 region has the DNA TGTGCCAGCAGGCGGAACACCGGGGAGCTGTTTTTT. This chain connects TRBV27 to TRBJ2-2, with D hard to call. Deletions cut 6 bases from V and 1 base from J, with 3 bases between. CDR3 length: 12 residues. Germline V gene lookup returns CDR1 MNHEY and CDR2 SMNVEV (reference sequence).

This clone was recorded only once. The rearrangement links TRBV19 to TRBJ1-2, with D hard to call. Trimming removed 7 bases from V and 8 bases from J, with 20 bases in between. CDR1 and CDR2 (germline): LNHDA, SQIVND (reference sequence). The CDR3 is made up of 14 amino acids. The CDR3 sequence is CASTPLRGSLGYTF. The CDR3 DNA reads TGTGCCAGTACCCCTTTGAGAGGAAGCTTGGGCTACACCTTC.

V is TRBV9 and J is TRBJ2-2, with 9 positions matching TRBD1. The CDR3 length is 15 residues. The trim removed 4 bases at V and 0 bases at J, leaving 1 base unmatched. In germline, CDR1 is SGDLS, CDR2 YYNGEE. CDR3: CASSRTGANTGELFF. The CDR3 DNA sequence: TGTGCCAGCAGCAGGACAGGGGCGAACACCGGGGAGCTGTTTTTT. Combining the CDR3 with reference TRBV9 and TRBJ2-2 gives the whole variable domain DSGVTQTPKHLITATGQRVTLRCSPRSGDLSVYWYQQSLDQGLQFLIQYYNGEERAKGNILERFSAQQFPDLHSELNLSSLELGDSALYFCASSRTGANTGELFFGEGSRLTVL.

The gene calls are TRBV5-8 and TRBJ2-7, with TRBD1 matching over 9 bases. The V segment lost 5 bases and the J segment 5 bases; nucleotides outside the gene matches: 2. Germline V lookup: CDR1 SGHTS, CDR2 YDEGEE. The length of the CDR3 is 12 residues. Here the CDR3 reads CASRGQGDEQYF. The CDR3 nucleotides are TGTGCCAGCAGGGGACAGGGTGACGAGCAGTACTTC.

The V and J genes are TRBV27 and TRBJ2-7; D possibly corresponds to TRBD1 (6 bases). The CDR3 is made up of 15 amino acids. CDR1 MNHEY and CDR2 SMNVEV come from the germline V gene (reference sequence). V lost 1 base, J lost 7 bases, and 17 bases lay in between. The CDR3, as DNA: TGTGCCAGCAGTTTATTGGGGGCCCCTTTTGAGGAGCAGTACTTC. Translation gives CASSLLGAPFEEQYF.

A single count supports this clone. This specimen includes other DNA sequences encoding the same CDR3. V is TRBV27 and J is TRBJ1-3; D not resolved. Trimming removed 2 bases at V and 0 bases at J, with 5 bases between. The CDR3 sequence is 14 residues long. Looked up from germline, CDR1 is MNHEY and CDR2 is SMNVEV (reference sequence). CDR3 sequence: CASSLRGSGNTIYF. CDR3 in DNA: TGTGCCAGCAGTTTAAGAGGCTCTGGAAACACCATATATTTT.

The J gene is TRBJ2-7, the V gene TRBV15; D gene uncertain. V was clipped by 5 bases and J by 2 bases, with 10 bases between them. Germline V lookup: CDR1 LNHNV, CDR2 YYDKDF (reference sequence). The CDR3 covers 13 residues. The CDR3 protein is CATSRIDTYEQYF. Here the CDR3 DNA reads TGTGCCACCAGCCGAATCGACACCTACGAGCAGTACTTC.